The clone carrying this T cell receptor beta chain came up once. Antigen specificity is unknown. The CDR3 length is 13 residues. Germline V gene data show CDR1 as DFQATT and CDR2 as SNEGSKA (reference sequence). With V trimmed by 5 bases and J by 3 bases, 4 bases remained unmatched. The data derive from a study of T cell repertoires in cytomegalovirus infection. MiXCR was run by TCRdb on the reads, yielding one entry per CDR3 protein. The sample holds some 500,000 distinct CDR3 sequences, 33% seen once. The rearrangement uses TRBV20-1 and TRBJ1-1; 9 nucleotides agree with TRBD1. The sample in question was cultured PBMCs, obtained from culture after CMV antigen stimulation. This TCR was recovered from a human donor in good health (CMV status not recorded). Some clones in this sample may be carry-over from other donors' samples. The CDR3 loop reads CSARDRADTEAFF. The CDR3 region has the DNA TGCAGTGCTCGGGACAGGGCTGACACTGAAGCTTTCTTT.